Listed below are T cell receptor beta chains from one sample, sequenced in a study of cytomegalovirus exposure and HLA in healthy donors. Assay: immunoSEQ multiplex PCR; the TCRdb copy retains only in-frame clones and omits some. This sample carries 110,000 to 150,000 clones, more than 70% of them seen once, and the ten largest clones take 4.5% to 5%. The source material was PBMCs. The receptor set was obtained from a woman aged 50 to 60 in good health and CMV-seronegative. Both conserved end residues are part of each CDR3. The D gene is left open where the match is weak. The size field is filled for only some rows; it gives once, few, many or a size class.

size: NA
V: TRBV6-5
J: TRBJ2-5
D: NA
CDR3: CASSWTAGTPQETQYF
DNA: TGTGCCAGCAGTTGGACCGCCGGGACACCGCAAGAGACCCAGTACTTC

size: NA
V: TRBV9
J: TRBJ2-1
D: TRBD2
CDR3: CASSARLAGASYNEQFF
DNA: TGTGCCAGCAGCGCGCGTCTAGCGGGGGCCTCCTACAATGAGCAGTTCTTC

size: NA
V: TRBV7-3
J: TRBJ2-5
D: NA
CDR3: CASSLRGTPETQYF
DNA: TGTGCCAGCAGCTTAAGGGGCACCCCGGAGACCCAGTACTTC

size: once
V: TRBV2
J: TRBJ2-7
D: TRBD2
CDR3: CASRELLGLAGYEQYF
DNA: TGTGCCAGCAGAGAATTATTGGGACTAGCGGGGTACGAGCAGTACTTC

size: once
V: TRBV7-6
J: TRBJ2-1
D: NA
CDR3: CASSSRFREQFF
DNA: TGTGCCAGCAGCTCTAGGTTCCGAGAGCAGTTCTTC

size: NA
V: TRBV5-1
J: TRBJ2-3
D: TRBD1
CDR3: CASSLSGGRTDTQYF
DNA: TGCGCCAGCAGCTTATCAGGGGGCCGAACAGATACGCAGTATTTT

size: NA
V: TRBV5-1
J: TRBJ1-2
D: NA
CDR3: CASSLGIFGQNNYGYTF
DNA: TGCGCCAGCAGCTTGGGGATCTTCGGACAGAATAACTATGGCTACACCTTC

size: NA
V: TRBV11-2
J: TRBJ1-6
D: NA
CDR3: CASSLGPTGNLSPLHF
DNA: TGTGCCAGCAGCTTAGGGCCTACGGGGAATCTTTCACCCCTCCACTTT

size: NA
V: TRBV28
J: TRBJ1-4
D: NA
CDR3: CASSLGQGISEKLFF
DNA: TGTGCCAGCAGTTTGGGCCAGGGGATTAGTGAAAAACTGTTTTTT

size: few
V: TRBV6-1
J: TRBJ2-7
D: NA
CDR3: CASSEGRVAGATYEQYF
DNA: TGTGCCAGCAGTGAGGGTAGGGTGGCAGGGGCTACTTACGAGCAGTACTTC

size: NA
V: TRBV27
J: TRBJ1-1
D: NA
CDR3: CASRPIGAQNTEAFF
DNA: TGTGCCAGCAGACCCATTGGGGCGCAGAACACTGAAGCTTTCTTT

size: NA
V: TRBV6-4
J: TRBJ2-1
D: NA
CDR3: CASSDGERDEQFF
DNA: TGTGCCAGCAGTGATGGGGAGCGGGATGAGCAGTTCTTC

size: NA
V: TRBV15
J: TRBJ2-3
D: TRBD2
CDR3: CATRTRLAGGTDTQYF
DNA: TGTGCCACCAGAACTCGACTAGCGGGGGGTACAGATACGCAGTATTTT

size: NA
V: TRBV27
J: TRBJ1-1
D: NA
CDR3: CASRFQMNTEAFF
DNA: TGTGCCAGCAGATTCCAGATGAACACTGAAGCTTTCTTT

size: NA
V: TRBV5-6
J: TRBJ1-5
D: NA
CDR3: CASRAGLSGNQPQHF
DNA: TGTGCCAGCAGGGCAGGCCTTAGCGGCAATCAGCCCCAGCATTTT

size: NA
V: TRBV13
J: TRBJ2-7
D: NA
CDR3: CASSLGSPAAYEQYF
DNA: TGTGCCAGCAGCTTAGGGTCCCCCGCGGCCTACGAGCAGTACTTC

size: once
V: TRBV4-2
J: TRBJ1-6
D: NA
CDR3: CASSQASGDSPLHF
DNA: TGTGCCAGCAGCCAAGCGAGCGGAGATTCACCCCTCCACTTT

size: NA
V: TRBV7-9
J: TRBJ2-7
D: NA
CDR3: CASSSLYEQYF
DNA: TGTGCCAGCAGCTCCCTTTACGAGCAGTACTTC

size: NA
V: TRBV6-6
J: TRBJ2-3
D: NA
CDR3: CASSYDKLTDTQYF
DNA: TGTGCCAGCAGTTACGACAAGCTTACAGATACGCAGTATTTT

size: few
V: TRBV11-3
J: TRBJ2-1
D: TRBD1
CDR3: CASSPDRDDEQFF
DNA: TGTGCCAGCAGCCCAGACAGGGACGATGAGCAGTTCTTC

size: NA
V: TRBV5-1
J: TRBJ1-5
D: NA
CDR3: CASSLVAEGGPQHF
DNA: TGCGCCAGCAGCTTGGTGGCGGAGGGTGGGCCCCAGCATTTT

size: NA
V: TRBV11-2
J: TRBJ1-5
D: NA
CDR3: CASSPSISQPQHF
DNA: TGTGCCAGCAGCCCAAGCATTAGTCAGCCCCAGCATTTT

size: NA
V: TRBV7-9
J: TRBJ1-5
D: NA
CDR3: CASSLGGVNQPQHF
DNA: TGTGCCAGCAGCTTGGGGGGAGTAAATCAGCCCCAGCATTTT

size: NA
V: TRBV2
J: TRBJ1-2
D: TRBD1
CDR3: CASSLGQGDYGYTF
DNA: TGTGCCAGCAGTTTGGGACAGGGAGACTATGGCTACACCTTC

size: few
V: TRBV7-9
J: TRBJ1-1
D: TRBD1
CDR3: CASSLGDREGTEAFF
DNA: TGTGCCAGCAGCTTAGGGGACAGAGAGGGCACTGAAGCTTTCTTT

size: few
V: TRBV7-2
J: TRBJ2-5
D: NA
CDR3: CASSSGRGGAFETQYF
DNA: TGTGCCAGCAGCTCAGGACGAGGGGGGGCGTTTGAGACCCAGTACTTC

size: once
V: TRBV7-9
J: TRBJ2-5
D: NA
CDR3: CASSLPPWLQETQYF
DNA: TGTGCCAGCAGCTTGCCCCCCTGGCTCCAAGAGACCCAGTACTTC

size: NA
V: TRBV4-1
J: TRBJ2-7
D: TRBD1
CDR3: CASSQGRTGNPYEQYF
DNA: TGCGCCAGCAGCCAAGGAAGGACAGGGAATCCCTACGAGCAGTACTTC

size: once
V: TRBV6-1
J: TRBJ2-7
D: TRBD1
CDR3: CASSHRGVYEQYF
DNA: TGTGCCAGCAGTCACAGGGGAGTCTACGAGCAGTACTTC